Each of the 10 T cell receptor beta chains below was sequenced from the same sample in a study of graft-versus-host responses after intestinal transplantation (dated by TCRdb to the early 2020s). Library creation used the immunoSEQ multiplex PCR assay. Sourced from immuneACCESS, this table was stored by TCRdb with only in-frame sequences that have V and J called. A share of the clones is absent; for the studies checked, an unresolved V gene accounts for under half, and the remainder has no known explanation. Recorded for this sample are about 92,000 clones; around 90% of them occurred a single time. Jointly, the top ten make up roughly 5.5% of the sample. The antigens of these receptors remain unknown. What the time point label conveys for this sample: cells obtained before transplantation from donor or recipient. The starting material was unstimulated CD8+ T cells sorted from spleen or lymph node cells, obtained before intestinal transplant. The receptor set was obtained from a human donor who received an intestinal transplant.

The J gene is TRBJ2-7, the V gene TRBV19, with D maybe TRBD2 (6 bases). The CDR3 contains 14 residues. The V and J ends lost 4 bases and 0 bases respectively, with 10 bases between them. Germline V gives CDR1 LNHDA, CDR2 SQIVND (reference sequence). The CDR3, as DNA: TGTGCCAGTAGTAGGGACTCTTCCTCCTACGAGCAGTACTTC. It specifies CASSRDSSSYEQYF.

The gene calls are TRBV11-2 and TRBJ2-3; D could derive from TRBD1 or TRBD2 (6 bases each). Trimming took off 5 bases at V and 1 base at J, with 13 bases between the two ends. Germline V gene lookup returns CDR1 SGHAT and CDR2 FQNNGV. The CDR3 runs 15 residues. The chain's CDR3 is CASSLYREGTDTQYF. The CDR3 coding sequence is TGTGCCAGCAGCCTCTACAGGGAGGGCACAGATACGCAGTATTTT.

The rearrangement uses TRBV30 and TRBJ2-1, with TRBD2 matching over 7 bases. This CDR3 has 16 residues. V shed 0 bases and J 7 bases; nucleotides not matched to a gene: 12. Germline assignment: CDR1 GTSNPN and CDR2 SVGIG (reference sequence). In DNA, the CDR3 is TGTGCCTGGAGTGTAGGCGAGGGAGGGGTGTGGAATGAGCAGTTCTTC. It codes for CAWSVGEGGVWNEQFF.

J is TRBJ2-5 and V is TRBV7-7, with TRBD2 as a possible D gene (6 bases). The CDR3 runs 16 residues. Trimming shortened V by 1 base and J by 4 bases, and 16 bases separated the two germline ends. The germline V gene encodes CDR1 SSHAT and CDR2 FNYEAQ (reference sequence). CDR3 DNA sequence: TGTGCCAGCAGCTTAGGACTAGGCACGGAGGGAGAGACCCAGTACTTC. It yields the protein CASSLGLGTEGETQYF. The full variable domain, in which reference TRBV7-7 and TRBJ2-5 provide the parts outside the CDR3, is GAGVSQSPRYKVTKRGQDVTLRCDPISSHATLYWYQQALGQGPEFLTYFNYEAQPDKSGLPSDRFSAERPEGSISTLTIQRTEQRDSAMYRCASSLGLGTEGETQYFGPGTRLLVL.

The chain has TRBV6-4 and TRBJ2-2; the D gene is possibly TRBD2 (6 bases). This CDR3 is 14 amino acids long. Germline assignment: CDR1 MRHNA and CDR2 SNTAGT. Trimming stripped 2 bases from V and 7 bases from J, with 11 bases between. Written as DNA, the CDR3 is TGTGCCAGCAGTGACCGACTAGAAGGCGGGGAGCTGTTTTTT. This codes for CASSDRLEGGELFF.

A single count supports this clone. This chain joins TRBV7-3 and TRBJ2-1; the D gene is possibly TRBD2 (5 bases). This CDR3 spans 16 amino acids. V shed 1 base and J shed 5 bases, with 15 bases lying between them. CDR1 is SGHTA, CDR2 FQGTGA, per germline. In DNA, the CDR3 is TGTGCCAGCAGCTTAAATCTCGGGGTAATAAACAATGAGCAGTTCTTC. Protein: CASSLNLGVINNEQFF.

The chain employs TRBV6-6 and TRBJ2-7; D is perhaps TRBD1 (7 bases). The CDR3 covers 15 residues. The germline CDR1 and CDR2 sequences are MNHNY and SVGAGI (reference sequence). Trimming took off 0 bases at V and 4 bases at J, with 13 bases between the two ends. The CDR3 DNA reads TGTGCCAGCAGTTACTCATGGCAGGGGGGATACGAGCAGTACTTC. This encodes CASSYSWQGGYEQYF.

The chain joins TRBV11-2 to TRBJ2-7, with unresolved D. V lost 4 bases, J lost 5 bases, and 15 bases lay in between. In germline, CDR1 is SGHAT, CDR2 FQNNGV. This CDR3 spans 14 amino acids. The CDR3 reads CASSSVRLGNEQYF. CDR3 bases: TGTGCCAGCAGCTCGGTTCGGCTAGGCAACGAGCAGTACTTC.

J is TRBJ2-3 and V is TRBV5-1; D is undetermined. The V gene lost 0 bases and the J gene lost 1 base, with 12 bases spanning the gap. Germline V gives CDR1 SGHRS, CDR2 YFSETQ. CDR3 length equals 16 residues. The CDR3 DNA is TGCGCCAGCAGCTTGGCCCCAGACGGAGGCACAGATACGCAGTATTTT. Its translation: CASSLAPDGGTDTQYF.

This rearrangement joins TRBV11-3 to TRBJ2-1; D may match TRBD1 or TRBD2 (5 bases each). Trimming stripped 1 base from V and 7 bases from J, with 8 bases between. The germline V gene has CDR1 SGHNT and CDR2 YENEEA. The CDR3 sequence is 13 residues long. The CDR3 sequence: CASSLGGANEQFF. For the CDR3, the DNA is TGTGCCAGCAGCTTAGGAGGGGCGAATGAGCAGTTCTTC.